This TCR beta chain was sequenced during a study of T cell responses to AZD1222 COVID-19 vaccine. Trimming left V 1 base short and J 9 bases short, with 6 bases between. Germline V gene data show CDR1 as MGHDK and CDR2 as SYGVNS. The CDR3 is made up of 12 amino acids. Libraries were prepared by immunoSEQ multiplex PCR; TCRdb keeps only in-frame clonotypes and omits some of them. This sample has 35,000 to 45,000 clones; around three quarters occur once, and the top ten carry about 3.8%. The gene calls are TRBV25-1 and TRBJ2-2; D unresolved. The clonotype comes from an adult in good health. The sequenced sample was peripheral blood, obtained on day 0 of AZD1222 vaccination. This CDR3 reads CASSEWNRELFF. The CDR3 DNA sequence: TGTGCCAGCAGTGAATGGAATAGGGAGCTGTTTTTT.